This T cell receptor (beta chain) stems from a study of cytomegalovirus exposure and HLA in healthy donors. PCR amplification relied on 60 Vbeta primers (plus 13 Jbeta primers). Sequencing used immunoSEQ multiplex PCR; TCRdb keeps in-frame clones, though not all of them. The sample yields roughly 97,000 clones, around 72% seen once. Germline V lookup: CDR1 WNHNN, CDR2 SYGVQD (reference sequence). CDR3 length: 22 residues. V was cut by 8 bases and J by 2 bases, with 40 bases left in between. This rearrangement joins TRBV10-1 to TRBJ2-7, with a tentative D call TRBD1 (6 bases). The TCR comes from a man aged 40-55 years in good health and CMV-seronegative. Sequenced material: PBMCs. Here the CDR3 reads CASPDCKVRDIYPRGTPYEQYF. The DNA for the CDR3 is TGCGCCAGCCCGGATTGTAAAGTCCGGGACATTTACCCTCGCGGAACTCCCTACGAGCAGTACTTC.